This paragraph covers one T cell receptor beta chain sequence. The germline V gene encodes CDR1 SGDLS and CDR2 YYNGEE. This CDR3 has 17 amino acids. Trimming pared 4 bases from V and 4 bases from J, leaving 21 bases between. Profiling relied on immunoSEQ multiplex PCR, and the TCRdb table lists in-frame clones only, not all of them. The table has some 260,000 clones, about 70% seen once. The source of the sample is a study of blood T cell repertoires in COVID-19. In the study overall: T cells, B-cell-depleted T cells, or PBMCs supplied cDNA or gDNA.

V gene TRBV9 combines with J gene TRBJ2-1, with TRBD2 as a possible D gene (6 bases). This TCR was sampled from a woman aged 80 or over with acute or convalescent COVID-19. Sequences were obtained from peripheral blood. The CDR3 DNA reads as TGTGCCAGCAGCCCCTTGGAGGGGAGAATTAGGTACAATGAGCAGTTCTTC. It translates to CASSPLEGRIRYNEQFF.